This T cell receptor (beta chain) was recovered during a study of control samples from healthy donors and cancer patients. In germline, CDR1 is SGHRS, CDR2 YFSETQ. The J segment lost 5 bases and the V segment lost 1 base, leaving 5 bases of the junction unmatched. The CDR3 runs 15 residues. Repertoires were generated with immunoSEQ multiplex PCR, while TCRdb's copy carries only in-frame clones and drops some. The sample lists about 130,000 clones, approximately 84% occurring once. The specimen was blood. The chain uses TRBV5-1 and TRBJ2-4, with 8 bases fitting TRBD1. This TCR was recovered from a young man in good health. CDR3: CASSLSSTGENIQYF. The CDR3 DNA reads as TGCGCCAGCAGCTTGTCTTCGACAGGGGAAAACATTCAGTACTTC. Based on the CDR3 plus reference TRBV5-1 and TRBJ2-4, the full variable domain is KAGVTQTPRYLIKTRGQQVTLSCSPISGHRSVSWYQQTPGQGLQFLFEYFSETQRNKGNFPGRFSGRQFSNSRSEMNVSTLELGDSALYLCASSLSSTGENIQYFGAGTRLSVL.